These T cell receptor beta chains were read from a single sample in a study of T-cell memory formation after mild COVID-19. TCRdb independently ran MiXCR on the 5' RACE reads; one entry per CDR3 protein. Here the sample spans hundreds of thousands of distinct CDR3 sequences, roughly a quarter being singletons. Material: PBMCs or a T cell subset sorted from them (not recorded which). The receptors were gathered from an adult woman who had mild COVID-19 (a few samples of this study predate the infection). Cell type and time point are not known. Both conserved end residues are part of each CDR3. D genes are given only for firm matches. Clone size appears in some rows only: once, few, many, or a class for an expanded clone.

D,J,size,V,DNA,CDR3
.,TRBJ2-7,many,TRBV30,TGTGCCTGGACGGGACACAGAGCCTACGAGCAGTACTTC,CAWTGHRAYEQYF
TRBD1,TRBJ2-1,.,TRBV4-2,TGTGCCAGCAGCCAAGAGACAGGGTCCTACAATGAGCAGTTCTTC,CASSQETGSYNEQFF
TRBD1,TRBJ1-1,few,TRBV7-3,TGTGCCAGCAGCAAACAGGGGTACACTGAAGCTTTCTTT,CASSKQGYTEAFF
.,TRBJ1-1,few,TRBV30,TGTGCCTGGAGTACACAGACTCCGAACACTGAAGCTTTCTTT,CAWSTQTPNTEAFF
TRBD2,TRBJ2-7,many,TRBV7-2,TGTGCCAGCAGTTTAGCGGGAGCCGGGTACGAGCAGTACTTC,CASSLAGAGYEQYF
TRBD2,TRBJ2-3,.,TRBV20-1,TGCAGTACTAGCGGAGGCACAGATACGCAGTATTTT,CSTSGGTDTQYF
.,TRBJ2-3,.,TRBV7-9,TGTGCCAGCAGCCCCGGGGAACGAACGCAGTATTTT,CASSPGERTQYF
.,TRBJ1-2,few,TRBV4-3,TGCGCCAGCAGCCAAGAGGTCTCCATAGGGCCCGGGGGCTACACCTTC,CASSQEVSIGPGGYTF
.,TRBJ1-1,.,TRBV7-9,TGTGCCAGCAGCCACGACCCCCCGGGCACTGAAGCTTTCTTT,CASSHDPPGTEAFF
.,TRBJ2-7,.,TRBV12-3/TRBV12-4,TGTGCCAGCAGTTACGGGACTCCCTGGTACGAGCAGTACTTC,CASSYGTPWYEQYF
TRBD1,TRBJ1-4,few,TRBV7-6,TGTGCCAGCAGCACCCGGAGGGGGCAGGTGGGGGAAAAACTGTTTTTT,CASSTRRGQVGEKLFF
TRBD1,TRBJ1-2,.,TRBV6-6,TGTGCCAGCAGTTACCTAAGACAGGGAGAAGGCTACACCTTC,CASSYLRQGEGYTF
TRBD2,TRBJ2-1,few,TRBV6-5,TGTGCCAGCAGGTTAACTAGCGGGGCTTATCATTACAATGAGCAGTTCTTC,CASRLTSGAYHYNEQFF
.,TRBJ2-6,few,TRBV14,TGTGCCAGCAGCGTAACCTGGGGCAGCTCTGGGGCCAACGTCCTGACTTTC,CASSVTWGSSGANVLTF
.,TRBJ2-7,few,TRBV18,TGTGCCAGCTCACCAGGGGGTGGCTGGGGGAATTCCTACGAGCAGTACTTC,CASSPGGGWGNSYEQYF
.,TRBJ2-7,few,TRBV14,TGTGCCAGCAGCCAAGATTCAGACGGGGTCCGTTATCTCGAGCAGTACTTC,CASSQDSDGVRYLEQYF
TRBD1,TRBJ1-1,few,TRBV7-9,TGTGCCAGCGGGAGACAGGGCAAAATGAACACTGAAGCTTTCTTT,CASGRQGKMNTEAFF
.,TRBJ1-3,.,TRBV21-1,TGTGCCAGCAGCAAAGAGCGGCCCCCGGCTGGAAACACCATATATTTT,CASSKERPPAGNTIYF
TRBD2,TRBJ2-2,many,TRBV5-1,TGCGCCAGCAGCTTGACTAGCGGGACGAACACCGGGGAGCTGTTTTTT,CASSLTSGTNTGELFF
.,TRBJ1-5,once,TRBV6-5,TGTGCCAGCAGTTACGGGGTGTTTCAGCCCCAGCATTTT,CASSYGVFQPQHF
TRBD1,TRBJ1-2,.,TRBV4-3,TGCGCCAGCGCCTCGGACAGGGTTGGGGGTGGCTACACCTTC,CASASDRVGGGYTF
.,TRBJ2-2,.,TRBV14,TGTGCCAGCAGCCAAGTCCAGGGGCCCACCGGGGAGCTGTTTTTT,CASSQVQGPTGELFF
TRBD1,TRBJ1-5,.,TRBV15,TGTGCCACCAGGGACAGGGCACGACAGCCCCAGCATTTT,CATRDRARQPQHF
.,TRBJ2-3,.,TRBV7-9,TGTGCCAGCAGCTTAGGGGTCCAGCGCACAGATACGCAGTATTTT,CASSLGVQRTDTQYF
.,TRBJ2-3,.,TRBV6-1,TGTGCCAGCGGGGAGGGGGTCCTCACAGATACGCAGTATTTT,CASGEGVLTDTQYF
TRBD1,TRBJ1-2,medium-sized,TRBV29-1,TGCAGCGTTGAGGGGACAGACCTCTTATATGGCTACACCTTC,CSVEGTDLLYGYTF
.,TRBJ2-3,.,TRBV13,TGTGCCAGCAGCTTATTCACGGGGCGCACAGATACGCAGTATTTT,CASSLFTGRTDTQYF
.,TRBJ1-1,few,TRBV29-1,TGCAGCACCGGCGAGGTGAACACTGAAGCTTTCTTT,CSTGEVNTEAFF
TRBD2,TRBJ2-2,few,TRBV6-6,TGTGCCAGCAGTTACTCGAGCGGGAATCCCGCCGGGGAGCTGTTTTTT,CASSYSSGNPAGELFF
.,TRBJ2-3,few,TRBV10-3,TGTGCCATCAGTGATCGGGGCACAGATACGCAGTATTTT,CAISDRGTDTQYF
.,TRBJ2-2,few,TRBV29-1,TGCAGCGTTGAAGAGTTGGGCCCCACCGGGGAGCTGTTTTTT,CSVEELGPTGELFF
.,TRBJ1-5,few,TRBV7-2,TGTGCCAGCAGCTTATTAGGCCCAAATCAGCCCCAGCATTTT,CASSLLGPNQPQHF
TRBD2,TRBJ2-3,few,TRBV10-3,TGTGCCATCAAGGGACTAGCGGGAGCGGATACGCAGTATTTT,CAIKGLAGADTQYF
.,TRBJ2-1,few,TRBV29-1,TGCAGCGTTGATAACAGATACAATGAGCAGTTCTTC,CSVDNRYNEQFF
TRBD1,TRBJ2-5,few,TRBV7-2,TGTGCCAGCAGCCCCCCCCTCGGCAGGGGGGAGACCCAGTACTTC,CASSPPLGRGETQYF
.,TRBJ2-1,.,TRBV3-1,TGTGCCAGCAGCCGCCGCCTGGTAAGCTCCTACAATGAGCAGTTCTTC,CASSRRLVSSYNEQFF